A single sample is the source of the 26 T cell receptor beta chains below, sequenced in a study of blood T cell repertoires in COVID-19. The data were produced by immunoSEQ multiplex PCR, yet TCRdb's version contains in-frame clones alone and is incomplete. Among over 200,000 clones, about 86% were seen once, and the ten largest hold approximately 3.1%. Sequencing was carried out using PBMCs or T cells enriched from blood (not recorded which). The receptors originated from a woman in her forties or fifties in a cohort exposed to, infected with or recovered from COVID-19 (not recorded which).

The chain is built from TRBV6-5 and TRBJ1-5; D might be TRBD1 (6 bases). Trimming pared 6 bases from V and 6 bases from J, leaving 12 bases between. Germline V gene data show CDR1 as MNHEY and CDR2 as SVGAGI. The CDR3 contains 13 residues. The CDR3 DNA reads TGTGCCAGCAGGGAGCAAGGGGGTCAGCCCCAGCATTTT. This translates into CASREQGGQPQHF.

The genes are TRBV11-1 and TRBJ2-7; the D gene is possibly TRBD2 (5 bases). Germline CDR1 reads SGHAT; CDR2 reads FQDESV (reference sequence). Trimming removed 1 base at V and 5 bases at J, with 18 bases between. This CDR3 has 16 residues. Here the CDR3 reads CASSLGHSKGGNEQYF. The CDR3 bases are TGTGCCAGCAGCTTAGGTCATTCAAAAGGAGGAAACGAGCAGTACTTC. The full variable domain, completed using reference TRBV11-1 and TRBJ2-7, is EAEVAQSPRYKITEKSQAVAFWCDPISGHATLYWYRQILGQGPELLVQFQDESVVDDSQLPKDRFSAERLKGVDSTLKIQPAELGDSAMYLCASSLGHSKGGNEQYFGPGTRLTVT.

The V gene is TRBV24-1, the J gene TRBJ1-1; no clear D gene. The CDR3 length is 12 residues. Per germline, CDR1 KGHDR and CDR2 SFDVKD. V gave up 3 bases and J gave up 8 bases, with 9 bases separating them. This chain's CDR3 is CATSDSRGEAFF. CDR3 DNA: TGTGCCACCAGTGATAGCCGGGGAGAAGCTTTCTTT.

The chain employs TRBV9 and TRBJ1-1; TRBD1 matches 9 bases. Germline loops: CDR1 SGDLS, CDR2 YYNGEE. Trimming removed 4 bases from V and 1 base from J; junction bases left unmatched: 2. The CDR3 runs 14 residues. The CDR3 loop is CASSKQGANTEAFF. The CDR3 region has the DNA TGTGCCAGCAGCAAACAGGGGGCGAACACTGAAGCTTTCTTT.

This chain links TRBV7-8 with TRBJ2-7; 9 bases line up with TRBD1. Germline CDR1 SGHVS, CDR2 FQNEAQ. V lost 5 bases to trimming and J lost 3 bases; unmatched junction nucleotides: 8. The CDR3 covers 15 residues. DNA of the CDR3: TGTGCCAGCAGCCCACCGGGACAGGGACACTACGAGCAGTACTTC. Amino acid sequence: CASSPPGQGHYEQYF.

The CDR3 loop reads CASSQDRNGLGGYTF. DNA for the CDR3: TGTGCCAGCAGCCAAGATCGAAACGGTCTCGGGGGCTACACCTTC. The rearrangement joins TRBV3-1 (or the pseudogene TRBV3-2) to TRBJ1-2; no reliable D call. The V end was cut by 0 bases, the J end by 8 bases, with 16 bases between. The V gene's germline CDR1 is LGHDT and CDR2 YNNKEL (reference sequence). The CDR3 is 15 amino acids.

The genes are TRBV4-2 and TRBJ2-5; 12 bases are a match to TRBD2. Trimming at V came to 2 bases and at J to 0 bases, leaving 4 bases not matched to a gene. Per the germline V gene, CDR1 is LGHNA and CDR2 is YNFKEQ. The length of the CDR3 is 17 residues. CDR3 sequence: CASSQLLAGGNQETQYF. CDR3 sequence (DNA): TGTGCCAGCAGCCAATTACTAGCGGGGGGAAACCAAGAGACCCAGTACTTC.

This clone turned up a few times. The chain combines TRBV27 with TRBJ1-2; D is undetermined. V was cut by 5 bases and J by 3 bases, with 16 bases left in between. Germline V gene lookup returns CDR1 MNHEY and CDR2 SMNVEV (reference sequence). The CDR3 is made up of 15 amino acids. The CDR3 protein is CASSPLPSSDYGYTF. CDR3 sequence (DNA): TGTGCCAGCAGTCCCCTCCCATCCTCGGACTATGGCTACACCTTC.

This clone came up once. The CDR3 DNA sequence: TGTGCCAGCAGTGAAACGTACCGAGGGTCTGAAGCTTTCTTT. Translating gives CASSETYRGSEAFF. The chain links TRBV2 to TRBJ1-1; D is unresolved. The CDR3 is made up of 14 amino acids. The V gene lost 2 bases and the J gene lost 6 bases, with 13 bases spanning the gap. Germline V gene data show CDR1 as SNHLY and CDR2 as FYNNEI. Complete variable domain (other parts from reference TRBV2 and TRBJ1-1): EPEVTQTPSHQVTQMGQEVILRCVPISNHLYFYWYRQILGQKVEFLVSFYNNEISEKSEIFDDQFSVERPDGSNFTLKIRSTKLEDSAMYFCASSETYRGSEAFFGQGTRLTVV.

This CDR3 reads CASSYSIGLPPYEQYF. Here the CDR3 DNA reads TGTGCCAGCAGTTACTCCATAGGACTCCCCCCCTACGAGCAGTACTTC. This rearrangement joins TRBV6-5 to TRBJ2-7; tentatively, D is TRBD2 (5 bases). Germline V gene data show CDR1 as MNHEY and CDR2 as SVGAGI. V was clipped by 0 bases and J by 2 bases, with 14 bases between them. This CDR3 is 16 amino acids long.

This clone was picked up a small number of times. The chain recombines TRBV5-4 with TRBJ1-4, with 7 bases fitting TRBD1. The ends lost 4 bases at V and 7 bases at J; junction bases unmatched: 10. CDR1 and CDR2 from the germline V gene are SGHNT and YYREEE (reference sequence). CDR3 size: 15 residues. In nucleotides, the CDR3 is TGTGCCAGCAGCGGGAAACAGGGGATGAGTGAAAAACTGTTTTTT. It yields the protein CASSGKQGMSEKLFF. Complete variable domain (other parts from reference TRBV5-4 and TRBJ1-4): ETGVTQSPTHLIKTRGQQVTLRCSSQSGHNTVSWYQQALGQGPQFIFQYYREEENGRGNFPPRFSGLQFPNYSSELNVNALELDDSALYLCASSGKQGMSEKLFFGSGTQLSVL.

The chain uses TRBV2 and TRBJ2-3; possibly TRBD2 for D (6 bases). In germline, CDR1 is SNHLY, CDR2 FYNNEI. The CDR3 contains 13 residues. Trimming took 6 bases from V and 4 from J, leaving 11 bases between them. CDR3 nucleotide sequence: TGTGCCAGCAGCCGCGGGGCAGCAGATACGCAGTATTTT. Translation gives CASSRGAADTQYF.

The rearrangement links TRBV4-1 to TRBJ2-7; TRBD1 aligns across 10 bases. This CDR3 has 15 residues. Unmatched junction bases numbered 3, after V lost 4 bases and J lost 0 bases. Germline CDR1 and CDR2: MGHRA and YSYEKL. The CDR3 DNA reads TGCGCCAGCAGCCTTCGGACAGGGGGCTCCTACGAGCAGTACTTC. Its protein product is CASSLRTGGSYEQYF.

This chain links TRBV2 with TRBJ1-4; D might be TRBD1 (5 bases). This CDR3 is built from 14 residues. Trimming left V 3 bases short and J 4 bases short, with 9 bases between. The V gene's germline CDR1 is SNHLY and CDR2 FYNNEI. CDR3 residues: CASSDRGNNEKLFF. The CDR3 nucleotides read TGTGCCAGCAGTGACCGGGGGAATAATGAAAAACTGTTTTTT.

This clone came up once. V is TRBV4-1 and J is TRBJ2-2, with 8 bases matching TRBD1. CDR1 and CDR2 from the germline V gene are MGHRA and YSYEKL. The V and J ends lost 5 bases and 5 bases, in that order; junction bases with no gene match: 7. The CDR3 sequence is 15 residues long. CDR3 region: CASSLRQGSTGELFF. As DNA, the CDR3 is TGCGCCAGCAGCTTAAGACAGGGGTCTACCGGGGAGCTGTTTTTT.

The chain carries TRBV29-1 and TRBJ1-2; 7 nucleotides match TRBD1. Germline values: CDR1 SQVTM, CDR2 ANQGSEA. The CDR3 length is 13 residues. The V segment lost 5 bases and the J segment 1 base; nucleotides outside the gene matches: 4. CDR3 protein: CSVNTGVNYGYTF. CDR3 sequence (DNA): TGCAGCGTTAACACAGGGGTTAACTATGGCTACACCTTC.

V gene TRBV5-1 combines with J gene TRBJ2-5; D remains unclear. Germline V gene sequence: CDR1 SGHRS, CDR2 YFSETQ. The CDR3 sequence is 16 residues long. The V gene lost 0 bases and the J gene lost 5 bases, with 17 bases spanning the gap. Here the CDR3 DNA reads TGCGCCAGCAGCTTGGCTCCCCCGACAAGTAAGGAGACCCAGTACTTC. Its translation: CASSLAPPTSKETQYF. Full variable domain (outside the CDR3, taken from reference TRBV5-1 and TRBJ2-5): KAGVTQTPRYLIKTRGQQVTLSCSPISGHRSVSWYQQTPGQGLQFLFEYFSETQRNKGNFPGRFSGRQFSNSRSEMNVSTLELGDSALYLCASSLAPPTSKETQYFGPGTRLLVL.

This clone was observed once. In nucleotides, the CDR3 is TGCGCCAGCAGCTTGGGGGCACAGGGTACCTATGGCTACACCTTC. It specifies CASSLGAQGTYGYTF. The rearrangement uses TRBV5-1 and TRBJ1-2; a possible D gene is TRBD1 (6 bases). Trimming removed 0 bases from V and 4 bases from J, with 13 bases in between. The germline gives CDR1 SGHRS, CDR2 YFSETQ. This CDR3 comprises 15 residues.

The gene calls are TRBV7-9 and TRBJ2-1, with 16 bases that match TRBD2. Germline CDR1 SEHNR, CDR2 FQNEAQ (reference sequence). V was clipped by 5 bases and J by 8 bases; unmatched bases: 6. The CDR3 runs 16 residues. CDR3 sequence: CASSPGLAGGKDEQFF. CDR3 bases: TGTGCCAGCAGCCCGGGACTAGCGGGGGGGAAGGATGAGCAGTTCTTC.

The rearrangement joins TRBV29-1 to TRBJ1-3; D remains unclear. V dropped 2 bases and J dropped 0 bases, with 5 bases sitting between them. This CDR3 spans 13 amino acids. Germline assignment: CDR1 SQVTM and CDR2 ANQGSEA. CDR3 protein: CSVEINSGNTIYF. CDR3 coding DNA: TGCAGCGTTGAAATCAACTCTGGAAACACCATATATTTT.

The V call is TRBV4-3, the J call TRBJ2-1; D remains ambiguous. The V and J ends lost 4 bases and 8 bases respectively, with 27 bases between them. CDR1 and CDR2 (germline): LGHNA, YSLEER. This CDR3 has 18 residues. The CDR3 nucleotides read TGCGCCAGCAGCCCAAAGTTCTCCGTCGCTGACTGGATCCATGAGCAGTTCTTC. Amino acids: CASSPKFSVADWIHEQFF.

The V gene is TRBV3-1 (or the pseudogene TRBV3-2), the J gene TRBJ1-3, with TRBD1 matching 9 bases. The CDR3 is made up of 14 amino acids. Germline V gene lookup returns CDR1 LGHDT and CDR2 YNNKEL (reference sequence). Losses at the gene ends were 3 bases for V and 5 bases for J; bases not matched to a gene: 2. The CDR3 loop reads CASSQGQGRNTIYF. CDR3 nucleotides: TGTGCCAGCAGCCAGGGACAGGGCAGAAACACCATATATTTT.

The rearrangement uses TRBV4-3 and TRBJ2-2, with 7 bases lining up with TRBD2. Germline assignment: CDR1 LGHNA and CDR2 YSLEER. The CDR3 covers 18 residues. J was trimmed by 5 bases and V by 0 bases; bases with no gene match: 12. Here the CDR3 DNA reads TGCGCCAGCAGCCAAGATCCCGGGACTACAACCCGGACCGGGGAGCTGTTTTTT. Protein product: CASSQDPGTTTRTGELFF.

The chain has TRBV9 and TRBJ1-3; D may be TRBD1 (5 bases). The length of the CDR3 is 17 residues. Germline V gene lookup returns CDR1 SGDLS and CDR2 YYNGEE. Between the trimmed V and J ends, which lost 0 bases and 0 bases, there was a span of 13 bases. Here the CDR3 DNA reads TGTGCCAGCAGCGTAGCCTCCCACAGGAGCTCTGGAAACACCATATATTTT. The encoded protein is CASSVASHRSSGNTIYF.

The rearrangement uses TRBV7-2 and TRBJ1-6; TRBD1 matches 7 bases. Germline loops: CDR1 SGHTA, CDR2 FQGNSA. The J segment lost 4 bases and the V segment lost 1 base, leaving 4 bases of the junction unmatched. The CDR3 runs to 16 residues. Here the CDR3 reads CASSLVGGWYNSPLHF. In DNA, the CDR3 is TGTGCCAGCAGCTTAGTAGGGGGCTGGTATAATTCACCCCTCCACTTT.

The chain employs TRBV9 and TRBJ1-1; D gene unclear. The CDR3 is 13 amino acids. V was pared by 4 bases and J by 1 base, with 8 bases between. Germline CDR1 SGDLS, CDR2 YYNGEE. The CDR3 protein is CASSTRANTEAFF. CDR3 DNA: TGTGCCAGCAGCACGCGAGCGAACACTGAAGCTTTCTTT.